This T cell receptor (beta chain) originates from a study of identical twins. Germline V gene sequence: CDR1 SGHDT, CDR2 YYEEEE. Trimming took off 2 bases at V and 4 bases at J, with 12 bases between the two ends. This CDR3 spans 14 amino acids. Everyone who donated was a healthy Caucasian. TCRdb re-derived calls from the 5' RACE reads in MiXCR, one entry per CDR3 protein. Found here are 450,000 or so distinct CDR3 sequences, 12% to 15% of them singletons; the top ten hold about 0.53%. The data were also submitted as part of a second study, on yellow fever vaccine responses in identical twins.

This clonotype was sampled from a woman younger than 35 in good health. This chain links TRBV5-6 with TRBJ1-1; possible D gene TRBD1, 6 bases. The specimen sequenced was CD4+ T cells sorted from blood. CDR3 protein: CASSFSQGSTEAFF. The CDR3 DNA sequence: TGTGCCAGCAGCTTTAGCCAGGGGAGCACTGAAGCTTTCTTT.